What follows are 21 T cell receptor beta chains derived from one specimen sequenced in a study of shared clonotypes between healthy human individuals. TCRdb's copy holds only in-frame clones and misses some; the assay was immunoSEQ multiplex PCR. The table lists about 2 million clones, roughly 95% of them singletons. Material: naive CD4+ T cells sorted from blood. Noted subset: CD45RA+ positively selected. The receptor source for this set is a man in his late teens or twenties in good health.

CDR3 protein: CASTTTRSTEAFF. The CDR3 nucleotides are TGTGCCAGCACGACCACAAGGTCGACTGAAGCTTTCTTT. The chain carries TRBV18 and TRBJ1-1; no reliable D call. V was pared by 8 bases and J by 5 bases, with 15 bases between. Germline lookup yields CDR1 KGHSH and CDR2 LQKENI. The CDR3 has 13 residues.

CDR3 in DNA: TGCGCCAGCAGCCTAAAAGGGGGCTCGGACACCGGGGAGCTGTTTTTT. Translating gives CASSLKGGSDTGELFF. The chain recombines TRBV4-3 with TRBJ2-2; 7 bases line up with TRBD1. The CDR3 is 16 residues long. V lost 4 bases, J lost 3 bases, and 8 bases stayed unmatched. Germline CDR1 reads LGHNA; CDR2 reads YSLEER.

The gene calls are TRBV14 and TRBJ1-2; D not certain. The CDR3 sequence is 12 residues long. With 4 bases removed from V and 4 bases from J, the gap between germline ends came to 7 bases. Germline CDR1 reads SGHDN; CDR2 reads FVKESK. CDR3 DNA: TGTGCCAGCAGCCCCTACAGCTATGGCTACACCTTC. Protein product: CASSPYSYGYTF.

This chain links TRBV7-2 with TRBJ2-3; 8 bases line up with TRBD1. This CDR3 is built from 15 residues. Germline V CDR1 and CDR2: SGHTA, FQGNSA. V was clipped by 5 bases and J by 0 bases; unmatched bases: 4. For the CDR3, the DNA is TGTGCCAGCAGCCTATGGACAGGGAGCACAGATACGCAGTATTTT. This encodes CASSLWTGSTDTQYF.

The rearrangement uses TRBV30 and TRBJ2-1; D is possibly TRBD2 (6 bases). CDR3 length equals 15 residues. The germline V and J ends were trimmed by 5 bases and 9 bases, with 23 bases remaining between them. In germline, CDR1 is GTSNPN, CDR2 SVGIG (reference sequence). The chain's CDR3 is CAWAPGGSFGSEQFF. CDR3 DNA sequence: TGTGCCTGGGCTCCGGGTGGGAGCTTCGGGAGTGAGCAGTTCTTC.

The J gene is TRBJ2-1, the V gene TRBV18; TRBD2 matches at 8 bases. This CDR3 contains 17 residues. Germline V gene lookup returns CDR1 KGHSH and CDR2 LQKENI. The ends lost 2 bases at V and 4 bases at J; junction bases unmatched: 10. The CDR3 DNA sequence: TGTGCCAGCTCACCAAAATCGTCACCTAGCGGGTACAATGAGCAGTTCTTC. Translation: CASSPKSSPSGYNEQFF.

A note on this clone: Germline is not matched at one junction end, which may reflect a read error. The chain joins TRBV6-6 to TRBJ2-7, with 9 bases matching TRBD1. Germline V gene lookup returns CDR1 MNHNY and CDR2 SVGAGI (reference sequence). The CDR3 spans 15 residues. CDR3 sequence: CASIYVIGQGYEQYF. CDR3 nucleotide sequence: TGTGCCAGCATTTACGTTATCGGACAGGGGTACGAGCAGTACTTC.

V is TRBV28 and J is TRBJ2-1; the D gene could be TRBD1 or TRBD2 (6 bases each). With 8 bases removed from V and 0 bases from J, the gap between germline ends came to 14 bases. The CDR3 is 15 amino acids. CDR1 and CDR2 from the germline V gene are MDHEN and SYDVKM. Here the CDR3 reads CASLLRGLSYNEQFF. The DNA of the CDR3 is TGTGCCAGCCTACTACGGGGGCTCTCCTACAATGAGCAGTTCTTC.

The chain couples TRBV18 to TRBJ2-1, with TRBD2 matching 9 bases. J gave up 4 bases and V 6 bases, and 7 bases lay outside the gene matches. The CDR3 has 15 residues. Germline V gives CDR1 KGHSH, CDR2 LQKENI. The CDR3 DNA is TGTGCCAGCTCTGGGACTAGCAGAAGTTACAATGAGCAGTTCTTC. Its translation is CASSGTSRSYNEQFF. Full variable domain (outside the CDR3, taken from reference TRBV18 and TRBJ2-1): NAGVMQNPRHLVRRRGQEARLRCSPMKGHSHVYWYRQLPEEGLKFMVYLQKENIIDESGMPKERFSAEFPKEGPSILRIQQVVRGDSAAYFCASSGTSRSYNEQFFGPGTRLTVL.

The V and J genes are TRBV5-4 and TRBJ2-7, with D tentatively TRBD2 (5 bases). This CDR3 region has 15 residues. Looked up from germline, CDR1 is SGHNT and CDR2 is YYREEE (reference sequence). V shed 1 base and J shed 2 bases, with 13 bases lying between them. Here the CDR3 reads CASSLKRSGPYEQYF. CDR3 bases: TGTGCCAGCAGCTTGAAGCGGTCCGGACCCTACGAGCAGTACTTC.

This rearrangement joins TRBV5-5 to TRBJ2-5; D gene unclear. V was pared by 4 bases and J by 1 base, with 11 bases between. The germline gives CDR1 SGHKS, CDR2 YYEKEE (reference sequence). CDR3 size: 14 residues. CDR3 DNA sequence: TGTGCCAGCAGCCGAAGTGCAAGCCAAGAGACCCAGTACTTC. Amino acids: CASSRSASQETQYF. The full variable domain, with the rest looked up from reference TRBV5-5 and TRBJ2-5, is DAGVTQSPTHLIKTRGQQVTLRCSPISGHKSVSWYQQVLGQGPQFIFQYYEKEERGRGNFPDRFSARQFPNYSSELNVNALLLGDSALYLCASSRSASQETQYFGPGTRLLVL.

The chain combines TRBV25-1 with TRBJ1-1; no definite D call. CDR1 MGHDK and CDR2 SYGVNS come from the germline V gene. V was shortened by 6 bases and J by 7 bases, with 12 bases between the two germline ends. This CDR3 has 12 residues. As DNA, the CDR3 is TGTGCCAGCAGCTGGGATCTGGGTGAAGCTTTCTTT. Amino acids: CASSWDLGEAFF.

The chain has TRBV11-2 and TRBJ1-3; D unresolved. V dropped 5 bases and J dropped 1 base, with 9 bases sitting between them. Germline V lookup: CDR1 SGHAT, CDR2 FQNNGV. This CDR3 has 14 amino acids. CDR3 DNA: TGTGCCAGCAGCCAAAGTGATTCTGGAAACACCATATATTTT. Translated, it gives CASSQSDSGNTIYF.

V and J are TRBV10-3 and TRBJ2-7; D is undetermined. This CDR3 has 13 amino acids. The V end was cut by 4 bases, the J end by 4 bases, with 11 bases between. Germline V gives CDR1 ENHRY, CDR2 SYGVKD. This CDR3 is CAISVTTKYEQYF. The CDR3 region has the DNA TGTGCCATCAGTGTGACCACCAAATACGAGCAGTACTTC.

V is TRBV7-9 and J is TRBJ2-3; D not certain. Germline loops: CDR1 SEHNR, CDR2 FQNEAQ (reference sequence). The V end was cut by 0 bases, the J end by 6 bases, with 16 bases between. This CDR3 region has 16 residues. This CDR3 is CASSLAVATLTDTQYF. The CDR3 DNA reads TGTGCCAGCAGCTTAGCGGTGGCTACCTTGACGGATACGCAGTATTTT.

The chain is built from TRBV9 and TRBJ2-2, with 9 nucleotides matching TRBD1. V shed 4 bases, J shed 4 bases, and the junction held 8 bases outside the gene matches. This CDR3 is built from 16 residues. Germline V lookup: CDR1 SGDLS, CDR2 YYNGEE. The CDR3 protein is CASSTGQGKVTGELFF. The CDR3 DNA sequence: TGTGCCAGCAGCACGGGACAGGGAAAGGTCACCGGGGAGCTGTTTTTT.

The chain is built from TRBV7-9 and TRBJ2-2; tentative D call: TRBD2 (6 bases). The V gene's germline CDR1 is SEHNR and CDR2 FQNEAQ (reference sequence). Trimming stripped 3 bases from V and 1 base from J, with 12 bases between. The CDR3 is made up of 16 amino acids. CDR3 in amino acids: CASSLGTPKNTGELFF. The CDR3, as DNA: TGTGCCAGCAGCTTGGGGACTCCCAAGAACACCGGGGAGCTGTTTTTT.

V usage is TRBV6-1 and J usage is TRBJ2-7, with a possible D match to TRBD2 (6 bases). This CDR3 spans 12 amino acids. The V and J ends lost 6 bases and 4 bases respectively, with 10 bases between them. The V gene's germline CDR1 is MNHNS and CDR2 SASEGT. The CDR3 DNA is TGTGCCAGCAGCAGGGAGGTGTACGAGCAGTACTTC. It codes for CASSREVYEQYF.

This CDR3 reads CASSLNGPGMTGANVLTF. DNA for the CDR3: TGTGCCAGCAGTTTAAACGGTCCGGGAATGACTGGGGCCAACGTCCTGACTTTC. This sequence joins TRBV28 and TRBJ2-6; maybe TRBD2 (5 bases). Germline V gives CDR1 MDHEN, CDR2 SYDVKM. Deletions cut 2 bases from V and 2 bases from J, with 16 bases between. This CDR3 has 18 residues.

J is TRBJ1-4 and V is TRBV10-3; maybe TRBD1 (6 bases). The CDR3 length is 13 residues. The germline V and J ends were trimmed by 3 bases and 8 bases, with 10 bases remaining between them. Germline V gene lookup returns CDR1 ENHRY and CDR2 SYGVKD. The CDR3 loop reads CAISDRGGEKLFF. CDR3 DNA: TGTGCCATCAGTGACAGGGGCGGCGAAAAACTGTTTTTT.

The rearrangement uses TRBV5-1 and TRBJ1-1; the D is unclear. Germline V gene data show CDR1 as SGHRS and CDR2 as YFSETQ. With 0 bases removed from V and 0 bases from J, the gap between germline ends came to 12 bases. This CDR3 has 16 residues. CDR3 region: CASSLAAAFMNTEAFF. The CDR3 bases are TGCGCCAGCAGCTTGGCGGCAGCTTTCATGAACACTGAAGCTTTCTTT.